The rows below give T cell receptor beta chains drawn from one sample of a study of blood T cell repertoires in COVID-19. TCRdb's copy holds only in-frame clones and misses some; the assay was immunoSEQ multiplex PCR. Among about 40,000 clones listed, approximately 80% were seen once. The sample taken for sequencing was peripheral blood. These receptors all stem from an older woman with acute or convalescent COVID-19. The CDR3 runs from the conserved cysteine through the conserved F or W.

CDR3aa: CASSLLHRPQHF
len: 12
v_gene: TRBV12-3/TRBV12-4

CDR3aa: CASSLANGGYTF
len: 12
v_gene: TRBV5-4

CDR3aa: CATGTGGTYEEQYF
len: 14
v_gene: TRBV10-3

CDR3aa: CASSFGQSTDTQYF
len: 14
v_gene: TRBV28

CDR3aa: CASRLTSGQSSYEQYF
len: 16
v_gene: TRBV6-6

CDR3aa: CASSLGQSYNSPLHF
len: 15
v_gene: TRBV5-1

CDR3aa: CASCAGSSGYSNQPQHF
len: 17
v_gene: TRBV10-1

CDR3aa: CSARTGRMNTEAFF
len: 14
v_gene: TRBV29-1

CDR3aa: CASSPGGRGNSPLHF
len: 15
v_gene: TRBV7-2

CDR3aa: CASGQGKQPQHF
len: 12
v_gene: TRBV27

CDR3aa: CASSFPLAQRSLRTDTQYF
len: 19
v_gene: TRBV7-9

CDR3aa: CASSRAPGVADTQYF
len: 15
v_gene: TRBV9

CDR3aa: CASSPDGTSRFEQYF
len: 15
v_gene: TRBV5-1

CDR3aa: CASSVDTQGNSPLHF
len: 15
v_gene: TRBV9

CDR3aa: CASSLTAFGSTGELFF
len: 16
v_gene: TRBV5-1

CDR3aa: CASSYSPGVSEQYF
len: 14
v_gene: TRBV6-6

CDR3aa: CASSLLGAGGESNQPQHF
len: 18
v_gene: TRBV5-1

CDR3aa: CASRHATASDYHNEQFF
len: 17
v_gene: TRBV28

CDR3aa: CALSGGCYEQYF
len: 12
v_gene: TRBV30

CDR3aa: CASSPQQYSYEQYF
len: 14
v_gene: TRBV6-5

CDR3aa: CASSRTSGTHEQYF
len: 14
v_gene: TRBV3-1/TRBV3-2

CDR3aa: CASSPEGQGTEAFF
len: 14
v_gene: TRBV18

CDR3aa: CSAGDSTAYGYTF
len: 13
v_gene: TRBV29-1

CDR3aa: CASSLQVGTGGSPLHF
len: 16
v_gene: TRBV28

CDR3aa: CSASLPTSQVEQFF
len: 14
v_gene: TRBV20-1

CDR3aa: CASSPYLRLAGGPVSGANVLTF
len: 22
v_gene: TRBV28

CDR3aa: CASSLMQGGTNNEQFF
len: 16
v_gene: TRBV5-4

CDR3aa: CASSAGTGSYNEQFF
len: 15
v_gene: TRBV18

CDR3aa: CASSIGRPATNEKLFF
len: 16
v_gene: TRBV19

CDR3aa: CASSTFHGTSGYEQYF
len: 16
v_gene: TRBV19

CDR3aa: CASSPARQGDNYGYTF
len: 16
v_gene: TRBV27

CDR3aa: CASSLTPPGRDTQYF
len: 15
v_gene: TRBV7-3

CDR3aa: CASSQFPGQGDVEQFF
len: 16
v_gene: TRBV4-1

CDR3aa: CASSPFGEDTEAFF
len: 14
v_gene: TRBV18

CDR3aa: CASSPRNNRGTDEQFF
len: 16
v_gene: TRBV9

CDR3aa: CASSVGGGRTEAFF
len: 14
v_gene: TRBV9

CDR3aa: CASGTSSYNEQFF
len: 13
v_gene: TRBV6-5

CDR3aa: CASSSRTGVYEQYF
len: 14
v_gene: TRBV27

CDR3aa: CASSFGTGGFGNTIYF
len: 16
v_gene: TRBV28

CDR3aa: CASSSTQRGGLNEQFF
len: 16
v_gene: TRBV5-6

CDR3aa: CAWKGDSTYNEQFF
len: 14
v_gene: TRBV30

CDR3aa: CASRTGTGLYNEQFF
len: 15
v_gene: TRBV28

CDR3aa: CAWSVRQGNNSPLHF
len: 15
v_gene: TRBV30

CDR3aa: CASSSRLADETQYF
len: 14
v_gene: TRBV7-9

CDR3aa: CASSFGEKLFF
len: 11
v_gene: TRBV5-1

CDR3aa: CASSIQDYGYTF
len: 12
v_gene: TRBV10-1

CDR3aa: CAWSARTGVLSPLHF
len: 15
v_gene: TRBV30

CDR3aa: CASSLMSPGTDTQYF
len: 15
v_gene: TRBV5-1

CDR3aa: CASSQSGTYEQYF
len: 13
v_gene: TRBV5-1

CDR3aa: CASSQSQGPYEQYF
len: 14
v_gene: TRBV3-1/TRBV3-2

CDR3aa: CASRTGIRPQHF
len: 12
v_gene: TRBV28

CDR3aa: CASSVLASGANVLTF
len: 15
v_gene: TRBV9

CDR3aa: CASTDGSVREEKLFF
len: 15
v_gene: TRBV3-1/TRBV3-2

CDR3aa: CASSFRTSTGYYGYTF
len: 16
v_gene: TRBV28

CDR3aa: CASTAWGGTGELFF
len: 14
v_gene: TRBV19

CDR3aa: CASSILPGQGSVFF
len: 14
v_gene: TRBV11-2

CDR3aa: CASRTGWSGNTIYF
len: 14
v_gene: TRBV2

CDR3aa: CASSAYWDRHYEQYF
len: 15
v_gene: TRBV7-9

CDR3aa: CASSPWGQNTEAFF
len: 14
v_gene: TRBV18